The text below deals with one T cell receptor beta chain. The table came from immunoSEQ multiplex PCR; TCRdb's copy has only in-frame clones and leaves some out. The sample records 75,000 to 100,000 clones, roughly 94% being singletons. This CDR3 contains 18 residues. V shed 1 base and J 6 bases; nucleotides not matched to a gene: 12. The germline V gene encodes CDR1 MGHRA and CDR2 YSYEKL. The data were taken from a study of technical replicates of blood from a handful of donors. Sequencing was done on a sample of T cells isolated from PBMCs. The chain links TRBV4-1 to TRBJ1-2, with TRBD1 identical over 12 bases. The sequence was obtained from a human donor in good health. CDR3 in DNA: TGCGCCAGCAGCCAAGTCTACCTCCGGGACAGGGGGCAGGATGGCTACACCTTC. Residues: CASSQVYLRDRGQDGYTF.